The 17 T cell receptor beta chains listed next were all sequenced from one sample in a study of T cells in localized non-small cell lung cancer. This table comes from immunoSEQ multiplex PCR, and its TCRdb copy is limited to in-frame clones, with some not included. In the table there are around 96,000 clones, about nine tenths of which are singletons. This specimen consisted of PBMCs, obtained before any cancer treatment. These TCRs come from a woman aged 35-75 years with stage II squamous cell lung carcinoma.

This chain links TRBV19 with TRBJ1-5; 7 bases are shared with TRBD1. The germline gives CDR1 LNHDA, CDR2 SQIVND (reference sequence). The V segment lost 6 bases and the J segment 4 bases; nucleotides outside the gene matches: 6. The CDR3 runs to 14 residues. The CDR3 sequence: CASRGGQTNQPQHF. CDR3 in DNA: TGTGCCAGTAGGGGGGGACAGACAAATCAGCCCCAGCATTTT. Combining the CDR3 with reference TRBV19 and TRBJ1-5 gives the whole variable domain DGGITQSPKYLFRKEGQNVTLSCEQNLNHDAMYWYRQDPGQGLRLIYYSQIVNDFQKGDIAEGYSVSREKKESFPLTVTSAQKNPTAFYLCASRGGQTNQPQHFGDGTRLSIL.

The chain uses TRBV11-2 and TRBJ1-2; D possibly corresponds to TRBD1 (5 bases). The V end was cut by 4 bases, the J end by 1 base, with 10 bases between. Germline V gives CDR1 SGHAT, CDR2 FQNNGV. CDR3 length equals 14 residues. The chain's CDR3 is CASSWGTHNYGYTF. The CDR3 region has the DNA TGTGCCAGCAGCTGGGGGACGCATAACTATGGCTACACCTTC. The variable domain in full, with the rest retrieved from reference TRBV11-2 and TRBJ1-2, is EAGVAQSPRYKIIEKRQSVAFWCNPISGHATLYWYQQILGQGPKLLIQFQNNGVVDDSQLPKDRFSAERLKGVDSTLKIQPAKLEDSAVYLCASSWGTHNYGYTFGSGTRLTVV.

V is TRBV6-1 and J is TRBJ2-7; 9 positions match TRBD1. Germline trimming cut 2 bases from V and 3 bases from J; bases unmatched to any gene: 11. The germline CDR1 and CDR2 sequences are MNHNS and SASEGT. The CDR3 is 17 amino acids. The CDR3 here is CASSEIFGQGRLYEQYF. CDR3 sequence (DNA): TGTGCCAGCAGTGAAATTTTTGGACAGGGGAGACTCTACGAGCAGTACTTC.

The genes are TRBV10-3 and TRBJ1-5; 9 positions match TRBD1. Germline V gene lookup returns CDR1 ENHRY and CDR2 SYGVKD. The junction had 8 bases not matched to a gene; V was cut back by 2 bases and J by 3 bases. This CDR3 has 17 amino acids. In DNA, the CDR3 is TGTGCCATCAGTGAGACGGGACAGGGCTTCGACAATCAGCCCCAGCATTTT. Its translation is CAISETGQGFDNQPQHF.

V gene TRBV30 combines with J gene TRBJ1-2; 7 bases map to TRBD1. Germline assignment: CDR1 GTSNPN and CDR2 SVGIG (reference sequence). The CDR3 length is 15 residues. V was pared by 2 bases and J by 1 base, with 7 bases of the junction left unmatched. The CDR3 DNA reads TGTGCCTGGAGTTTGAACAGGGGCCGTAACTATGGCTACACCTTC. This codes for CAWSLNRGRNYGYTF.

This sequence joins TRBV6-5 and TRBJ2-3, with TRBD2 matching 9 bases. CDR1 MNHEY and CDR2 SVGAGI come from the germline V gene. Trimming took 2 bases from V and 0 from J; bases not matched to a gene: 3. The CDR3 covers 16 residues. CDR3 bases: TGTGCCAGCAGTTACGGGCGGGGGGGAAGCACAGATACGCAGTATTTT. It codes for CASSYGRGGSTDTQYF.

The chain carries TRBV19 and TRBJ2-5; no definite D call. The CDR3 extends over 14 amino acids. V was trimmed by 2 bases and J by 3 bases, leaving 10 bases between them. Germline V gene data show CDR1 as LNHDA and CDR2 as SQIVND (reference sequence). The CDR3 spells CASSITSVKETQYF. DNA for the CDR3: TGTGCCAGTAGTATAACCAGCGTAAAAGAGACCCAGTACTTC.

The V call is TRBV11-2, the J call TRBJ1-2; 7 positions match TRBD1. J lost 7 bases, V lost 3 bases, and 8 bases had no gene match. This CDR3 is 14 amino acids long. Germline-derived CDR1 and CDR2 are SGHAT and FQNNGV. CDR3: CASSFQGQSRGYTF. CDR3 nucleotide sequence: TGTGCCAGCAGCTTTCAGGGACAGTCCCGTGGCTACACCTTC.

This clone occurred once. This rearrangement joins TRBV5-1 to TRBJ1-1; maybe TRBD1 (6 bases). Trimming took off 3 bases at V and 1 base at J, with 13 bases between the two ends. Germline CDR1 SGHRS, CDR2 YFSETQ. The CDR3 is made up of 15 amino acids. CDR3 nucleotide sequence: TGCGCCAGCAGCTCCTTCGGGGGGGCGAACACTGAAGCTTTCTTT. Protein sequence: CASSSFGGANTEAFF.

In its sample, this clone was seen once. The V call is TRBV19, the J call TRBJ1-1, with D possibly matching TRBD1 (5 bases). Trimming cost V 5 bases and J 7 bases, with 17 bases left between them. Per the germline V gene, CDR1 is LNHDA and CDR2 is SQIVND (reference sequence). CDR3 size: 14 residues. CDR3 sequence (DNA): TGTGCCAGTAGTTTCGGGGGTGCGGGTGGTGAAGCTTTCTTT. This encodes CASSFGGAGGEAFF. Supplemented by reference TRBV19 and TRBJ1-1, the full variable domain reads DGGITQSPKYLFRKEGQNVTLSCEQNLNHDAMYWYRQDPGQGLRLIYYSQIVNDFQKGDIAEGYSVSREKKESFPLTVTSAQKNPTAFYLCASSFGGAGGEAFFGQGTRLTVV.

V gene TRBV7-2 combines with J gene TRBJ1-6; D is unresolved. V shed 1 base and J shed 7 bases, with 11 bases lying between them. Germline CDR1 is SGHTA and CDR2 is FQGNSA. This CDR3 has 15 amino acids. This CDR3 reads CASSLEGSFNSPLHF. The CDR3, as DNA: TGTGCCAGCAGCTTAGAGGGCAGTTTCAATTCACCCCTCCACTTT. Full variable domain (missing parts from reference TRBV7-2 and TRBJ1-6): GAGVSQSPSNKVTEKGKDVELRCDPISGHTALYWYRQSLGQGLEFLIYFQGNSAPDKSGLPSDRFSAERTGGSVSTLTIQRTQQEDSAVYLCASSLEGSFNSPLHFGNGTRLTVT.

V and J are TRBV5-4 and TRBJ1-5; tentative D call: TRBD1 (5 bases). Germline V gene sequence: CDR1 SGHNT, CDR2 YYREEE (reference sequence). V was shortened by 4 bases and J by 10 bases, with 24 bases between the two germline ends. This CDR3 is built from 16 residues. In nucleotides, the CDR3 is TGTGCCAGCAGCACCCGCGGCACAGGCGATCTCGGACCCCAGCATTTT. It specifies CASSTRGTGDLGPQHF.

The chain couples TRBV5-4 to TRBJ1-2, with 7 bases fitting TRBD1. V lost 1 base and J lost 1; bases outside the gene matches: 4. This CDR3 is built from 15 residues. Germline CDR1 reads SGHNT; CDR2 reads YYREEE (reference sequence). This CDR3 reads CASSLQGTVNYGYTF. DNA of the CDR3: TGTGCCAGCAGCTTGCAGGGGACAGTTAACTATGGCTACACCTTC.

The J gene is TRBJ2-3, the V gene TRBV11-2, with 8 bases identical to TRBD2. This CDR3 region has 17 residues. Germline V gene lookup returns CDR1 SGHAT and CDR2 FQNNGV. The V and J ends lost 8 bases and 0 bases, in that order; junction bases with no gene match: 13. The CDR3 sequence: CASRRGGAILSTDTQYF. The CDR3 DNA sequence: TGTGCCAGCCGTCGGGGGGGGGCCATCCTTAGCACAGATACGCAGTATTTT.

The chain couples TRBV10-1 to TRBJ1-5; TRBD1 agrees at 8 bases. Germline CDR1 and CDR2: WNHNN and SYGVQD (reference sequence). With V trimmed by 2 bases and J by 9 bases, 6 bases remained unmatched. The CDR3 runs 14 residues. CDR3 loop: CASSEDRGYRPQHF. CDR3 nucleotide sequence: TGCGCCAGCAGTGAGGACAGGGGATATAGGCCCCAGCATTTT.

DNA of the CDR3: TGTGCCAGCTCACCAGGGCAGACCTACGAGCAGTACTTC. Its protein product is CASSPGQTYEQYF. The J gene is TRBJ2-7, the V gene TRBV18; D is undetermined. Germline V lookup: CDR1 KGHSH, CDR2 LQKENI. Trimming removed 2 bases from V and 2 bases from J, with 7 bases in between. The CDR3 covers 13 residues.

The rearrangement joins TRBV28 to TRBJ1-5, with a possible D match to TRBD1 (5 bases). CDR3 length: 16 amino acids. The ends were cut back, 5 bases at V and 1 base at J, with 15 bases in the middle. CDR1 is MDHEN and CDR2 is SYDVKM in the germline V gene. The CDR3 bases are TGTGCCAGCAGTCTCGGGTCCCGGGGGAGCAATCAGCCCCAGCATTTT. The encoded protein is CASSLGSRGSNQPQHF.